This is a list of T cell receptor beta chains from one sample in a study of OX40 agonist ivuxolimab in advanced cancers. The data were produced by immunoSEQ multiplex PCR, yet TCRdb's version contains in-frame clones alone and is incomplete. The table shows around 42,000 clones, with more than 70% occurring only once. Sequencing used CD4+ or CD8+ T cells sorted from blood, obtained in a trial of the OX40 agonist ivuxolimab. The receptors derive from an adult with an advanced solid tumor such as melanoma, head and neck, liver or kidney cancer. The CDR3 runs from the conserved cysteine through the conserved F or W. Fields, in order: D gene, V gene, clone size, J gene, CDR3 DNA, CDR3 protein. The D gene is left open where the match is weak. Some rows have no size entry. The others give once, few or many, or a class for an expanded clone.

.	TRBV30	.	TRBJ1-1	TGTGCCTGGAGTGTCCAGGGCCACACTGAAGCTTTCTTT	CAWSVQGHTEAFF
.	TRBV5-6	once	TRBJ2-4	TGTGCCAGCAGCGATGGACAGTTTAAAAACATTCAGTACTTC	CASSDGQFKNIQYF
.	TRBV28	few	TRBJ1-3	TGTGCCAGCAGTTTTTCCGGAAACACCATATATTTT	CASSFSGNTIYF
TRBD2	TRBV5-1	.	TRBJ2-7	TGCGCCAGCCGCCTAGCGGGAGTCCACGAGCAGTACTTC	CASRLAGVHEQYF
.	TRBV7-9	.	TRBJ2-7	TGTGCCAGCAGCTTACGAGACTATCCATCCTACGAGCAGTACTTC	CASSLRDYPSYEQYF
.	TRBV9	.	TRBJ1-6	TGTGCCAGCAGCACTTGGGATTATAATTCACCCCTCCACTTT	CASSTWDYNSPLHF
.	TRBV7-9	.	TRBJ1-1	TGTGCCAGCAGTGCCCCCACTGACTCGTTCCGGGGAGCTTTCTTT	CASSAPTDSFRGAFF
.	TRBV10-3	once	TRBJ1-1	TGTGCCATCAAGGACGGATTGAACACTGAAGCTTTCTTT	CAIKDGLNTEAFF
.	TRBV9	.	TRBJ1-5	TGTGCCAGCAGCGTAGCGGGAGACAATCAGCCCCAGCATTTT	CASSVAGDNQPQHF
TRBD1	TRBV6-1	.	TRBJ1-2	TGTGCCAGCAAATTCGACAGGGCTAACTATGGCTACACCTTC	CASKFDRANYGYTF
.	TRBV27	once	TRBJ2-2	TGTGCCAGCAGTTTCGCCGGGGAGCTGTTTTTT	CASSFAGELFF
TRBD1	TRBV7-2	.	TRBJ2-3	TGTGCCAGCAGCTTAGTGGTGACAGGGACAGATACGCAGTATTTT	CASSLVVTGTDTQYF
TRBD2	TRBV28	.	TRBJ2-1	TGTGCCAGCAGCCCGGCGGGAGTAGCCAGCAATGAGCAGTTCTTC	CASSPAGVASNEQFF
.	TRBV5-1	.	TRBJ2-7	TGCGCCAGCAGCTTGGAGCCAGGGATGGGGGAGCAGTACTTC	CASSLEPGMGEQYF
.	TRBV6-5	.	TRBJ1-5	TGTGCCAGCAGTTACTCGGACAGTCCCAATCAGCCCCAGCATTTT	CASSYSDSPNQPQHF
.	TRBV5-4	.	TRBJ2-7	TGTGCCAGCAGCTGGGGGCCCAGCGGAGGCTACGAGCAGTACTTC	CASSWGPSGGYEQYF
TRBD1	TRBV5-1	.	TRBJ2-7	TGCGCCAGCAGCTTGATCGGGCAGGGGGCTTACGAGCAGTACTTC	CASSLIGQGAYEQYF
TRBD1	TRBV4-2	.	TRBJ1-5	TGTGCCAGCAGCCAAGGTCCCAAAATACAGGGGCAGCCCCAGCATTTT	CASSQGPKIQGQPQHF
.	TRBV12-1	.	TRBJ2-1	TGTGCCAGCAGCTTTGCTCCTAGCGGGAGGGTCATTTGGTATGAGCAGTTCTTC	CASSFAPSGRVIWYEQFF
TRBD1	TRBV6-1	.	TRBJ1-5	TGTGCCAGCAGTGAAGGGGACAGGGGGACGGGTCAGCCCCAGCATTTT	CASSEGDRGTGQPQHF
TRBD2	TRBV27	.	TRBJ2-3	TGTGCCAGCAGTTTGTTTTGGCCAGGGTATCTAAGTGGGGGGGCAGATACGCAGTATTTT	CASSLFWPGYLSGGADTQYF
TRBD2	TRBV7-9	.	TRBJ2-7	TGTGCCAGCAGCTTAACTAGCGGGAGGGGCGAGCAGTACTTC	CASSLTSGRGEQYF
TRBD2	TRBV7-9	.	TRBJ2-5	TGTGCCAGCAGCGGACTAGCGGGAGGGCCGGGAGAGACCCAGTACTTC	CASSGLAGGPGETQYF
TRBD2	TRBV10-1	.	TRBJ2-1	TGCGCCAGCAGTTCTCCATCCGGGACTAGCGACAATGAGCAGTTCTTC	CASSSPSGTSDNEQFF
.	TRBV4-1	.	TRBJ2-1	TGCGCCAGCAGCCAAGATCGGCTAAATGAGCAGTTCTTC	CASSQDRLNEQFF
.	TRBV6-5	.	TRBJ2-2	TGTGCCAGCAGTCTGCTCACCGGGGAGCTGTTTTTT	CASSLLTGELFF
.	TRBV9	.	TRBJ2-7	TGTGCCAGCAGCGTAGCGGGATTTGAGTCCTACGAGCAGTACTTC	CASSVAGFESYEQYF
.	TRBV28	.	TRBJ2-3	TGTGCCAGCAGCGGGAGCACAGATACGCAGTATTTT	CASSGSTDTQYF
TRBD2	TRBV19	.	TRBJ2-7	TGTGCCAGTAGTATCCTAGCGGGAGCGCACGAGCAGTACTTC	CASSILAGAHEQYF
TRBD2	TRBV6-5	.	TRBJ2-7	TGTGCCAGTAGACTAGCGGGGGAGGTAGGGCAGTACTTC	CASRLAGEVGQYF
TRBD2	TRBV30	.	TRBJ2-1	TGTGCCTGGAGTCCGGGACTAGCGGGAGAGGGGGAGTTCTTC	CAWSPGLAGEGEFF
.	TRBV6-5	.	TRBJ2-7	TGTGCCAGCAGTTATACTCCACAATACGAGCAGTACTTC	CASSYTPQYEQYF
.	TRBV7-3	.	TRBJ2-1	TGTGCCAGCAGTCAGACTAGTATGACTGAGCAGTTCTTC	CASSQTSMTEQFF
.	TRBV28	.	TRBJ1-2	TGTGCCAGCAGTTTAACCTTAGGTGGGGGGAAGGGCTACACCTTC	CASSLTLGGGKGYTF
.	TRBV29-1	.	TRBJ1-2	TGCAGCGCCGATCCGACGGGAGCGGGTGGCTACACCTTC	CSADPTGAGGYTF
.	TRBV27	.	TRBJ2-1	TGTGCCAGCAGTACGGACCCTTATATTTACAATGAGCAGTTCTTC	CASSTDPYIYNEQFF
.	TRBV7-8	.	TRBJ2-7	TGTGCCAGCAGTCCCCTGGGGCAGACCCTCGACGAGCAGTACTTC	CASSPLGQTLDEQYF
.	TRBV6-4	.	TRBJ2-1	TGTGCCAGCAGTGACAAGCCCGGGATTGATGAGCAGTTCTTC	CASSDKPGIDEQFF
.	TRBV28	.	TRBJ2-5	TGTGCCAGCAGTCCATCTAGCGCAACCTTCCAAGAGACCCAGTACTTC	CASSPSSATFQETQYF
.	TRBV29-1	.	TRBJ1-2	TGCAGCGTTGTGGGCAGGCTCTATGGCTACACCTTC	CSVVGRLYGYTF
.	TRBV7-7	.	TRBJ1-5	TGTGCTAGCAGCCCCTCCCTGTGGGATAATAGCAATCAGCCCCAGCATTTT	CASSPSLWDNSNQPQHF
.	TRBV9	.	TRBJ1-5	TGTGCCAGCAGCGTAGGGGGTGGGAATCAGCCCCAGCATTTT	CASSVGGGNQPQHF
TRBD1	TRBV30	few	TRBJ2-1	TGTGCCTGGAGTCCGGGACAGGAGTACAATGAGCAGTTCTTC	CAWSPGQEYNEQFF
.	TRBV28	.	TRBJ2-7	TGTGCCAGCAGTTTAGACATACTACAGGACGAGCAGTACTTC	CASSLDILQDEQYF
TRBD1	TRBV4-1	.	TRBJ2-7	TGCGCCAGCAGCCAAGTGGACAGGGACTACGAGCAGTACTTC	CASSQVDRDYEQYF